The clone carrying this TCR beta chain was observed a few times. TRAV- and TRBV-specific primers were used for first-strand cDNA, which covered alpha and beta chains. With a constant-region primer and a V-primer adapter, TCRs were subjected to about 20 PCR cycles of amplification. TCRdb re-analysed the reads in MiXCR, keeping a single row per CDR3 protein. Among 60,000 to 75,000 distinct CDR3 sequences listed, about a quarter were seen once. The sample comes from a study of low-dose radiotherapy and immunotherapy resistance in tumors. Across the study: Each fraction for Cohort 1 was 0.5 Gy, given every 2 weeks, and the total came to 6.5 Gy. While receiving nivolumab 240 mg every two weeks, patients also received ipilimumab 1 mg/kg every six weeks, both intravenously. The drug cyclophosphamide was given into a vein at 200 mg/m2 every two weeks, one day before radiation and immunotherapy.

Time point specified: before trial treatment. Low-dose radiotherapy and low-dose cyclophosphamide, together with aspirin, ipilimumab and nivolumab, were given to donors. This CDR3 has 15 amino acids. The V gene lost 2 bases and the J gene lost 0 bases, with 8 bases spanning the gap. Germline-derived CDR1 and CDR2 are MDHEN and SYDVKM. This TCR derives from a male donor with rectosigmoid adenocarcinoma. The gene calls are TRBV28 and TRBJ1-5; no clear D. Sample: PBMCs, taken before treatment. The CDR3 is CASSLQANSNQPQHF. CDR3 sequence (DNA): TGTGCCAGCAGTTTACAGGCAAATAGCAATCAGCCCCAGCATTTT.